These T cell receptor beta chains were read from a single sample in a study of blood T cell repertoires in COVID-19. TCRdb keeps only in-frame clones here, not all; method: immunoSEQ multiplex PCR. The sample contains some 210,000 clones, 80% to 90% of which appear only once. The sequencing sample was made of peripheral blood. The receptors were sampled from a woman in her forties or fifties with active or convalescent COVID-19. Both conserved end residues are part of each CDR3. The order of the fields is clone size, J gene, V gene, D gene, CDR3 protein, CDR3 DNA. A D gene is named only where the DNA matches it firmly. Clone sizes are given selectively: once, few, many, or a class where the clone is expanded.

abundance: -
j_gene: TRBJ1-2
v_gene: TRBV5-6
d_gene: TRBD1
CDR3aa: CASSLLDRANYGYTF
CDR3nt: TGTGCCAGCAGCTTGCTGGACAGGGCTAACTATGGCTACACCTTC

abundance: few
j_gene: TRBJ1-2
v_gene: TRBV28
d_gene: -
CDR3aa: CASSLGRNLANYGYTF
CDR3nt: TGTGCCAGCAGTTTGGGCAGGAACCTCGCAAACTATGGCTACACCTTC

abundance: many
j_gene: TRBJ2-3
v_gene: TRBV10-2
d_gene: TRBD2
CDR3aa: CASSPSGGVVDTQYF
CDR3nt: TGCGCCAGCAGCCCTAGCGGGGGGGTAGTAGATACGCAGTATTTT

abundance: -
j_gene: TRBJ2-3
v_gene: TRBV5-1
d_gene: TRBD1
CDR3aa: CASSLGRQGAGTDTQYF
CDR3nt: TGCGCCAGCAGCTTGGGGAGACAGGGGGCCGGCACAGATACGCAGTATTTT

abundance: -
j_gene: TRBJ2-1
v_gene: TRBV6-5
d_gene: TRBD2
CDR3aa: CASSLSSGVSYNEQFF
CDR3nt: TGTGCCAGCAGTTTATCTAGCGGGGTCTCCTACAATGAGCAGTTCTTC

abundance: -
j_gene: TRBJ2-3
v_gene: TRBV4-1
d_gene: TRBD2
CDR3aa: CASSQPGLVSTDTQYF
CDR3nt: TGCGCCAGCAGCCAACCGGGACTAGTGAGCACAGATACGCAGTATTTT

abundance: -
j_gene: TRBJ1-1
v_gene: TRBV6-5
d_gene: -
CDR3aa: CASSSTTGPTKHRF
CDR3nt: TGTGCCAGCAGTTCCACGACAGGTCCGACCAAGCATCGCTTT

abundance: -
j_gene: TRBJ1-2
v_gene: TRBV6-5
d_gene: TRBD1
CDR3aa: CASNNRGDGYTF
CDR3nt: TGTGCCAGCAATAACAGGGGCGACGGCTACACCTTC

abundance: -
j_gene: TRBJ1-1
v_gene: TRBV5-6
d_gene: -
CDR3aa: CASSLGLKSPEAFF
CDR3nt: TGTGCCAGCAGCTTGGGGCTGAAGTCCCCTGAAGCTTTCTTT

abundance: many
j_gene: TRBJ2-3
v_gene: TRBV9
d_gene: -
CDR3aa: CASSALPDTQYF
CDR3nt: TGTGCCAGCAGCGCCCTCCCAGATACGCAGTATTTT

abundance: few
j_gene: TRBJ1-3
v_gene: TRBV6-5
d_gene: -
CDR3aa: CASSRTIGTIYF
CDR3nt: TGTGCCAGCAGCCGAACAATTGGCACCATATATTTT

abundance: few
j_gene: TRBJ1-1
v_gene: TRBV27
d_gene: -
CDR3aa: CASSFLRELNTEAFF
CDR3nt: TGTGCCAGCAGTTTCTTGCGGGAACTGAACACTGAAGCTTTCTTT

abundance: few
j_gene: TRBJ1-1
v_gene: TRBV27
d_gene: -
CDR3aa: CVTSRIGMNTEAFF
CDR3nt: TGTGTCACGAGTCGAATCGGGATGAACACTGAAGCTTTCTTT

abundance: -
j_gene: TRBJ1-5
v_gene: TRBV6-8
d_gene: -
CDR3aa: CALNNQPQHF
CDR3nt: TGTGCCCTAAATAATCAGCCCCAGCATTTT

abundance: -
j_gene: TRBJ2-3
v_gene: TRBV24-1
d_gene: TRBD2
CDR3aa: CATGTSWDTQYF
CDR3nt: TGTGCCACAGGGACTAGCTGGGATACGCAGTATTTT

abundance: -
j_gene: TRBJ1-2
v_gene: TRBV18
d_gene: -
CDR3aa: CASSQGANYGYTF
CDR3nt: TGTGCCAGCTCCCAGGGTGCGAACTATGGCTACACCTTC

abundance: -
j_gene: TRBJ1-6
v_gene: TRBV25-1
d_gene: TRBD1
CDR3aa: CASTPGQGNSPLHF
CDR3nt: TGTGCCAGCACCCCAGGACAGGGGAATTCACCCCTCCACTTT

abundance: -
j_gene: TRBJ1-1
v_gene: TRBV28
d_gene: TRBD1
CDR3aa: CASSSLGQGLNTEAFF
CDR3nt: TGTGCCAGCAGTTCCCTGGGACAGGGCCTAAACACTGAAGCTTTCTTT

abundance: few
j_gene: TRBJ2-2
v_gene: TRBV5-1
d_gene: -
CDR3aa: CASSLGVRDGTGELFF
CDR3nt: TGCGCCAGCAGCTTGGGTGTCAGGGATGGCACCGGGGAGCTGTTTTTT

abundance: -
j_gene: TRBJ2-1
v_gene: TRBV15
d_gene: -
CDR3aa: CATRDFRTYNEQFF
CDR3nt: TGTGCCACCAGGGACTTCCGGACTTACAATGAGCAGTTCTTC

abundance: -
j_gene: TRBJ1-2
v_gene: TRBV9
d_gene: -
CDR3aa: CASSVDRNYGYTF
CDR3nt: TGTGCCAGCAGCGTAGACAGAAACTATGGCTACACCTTC

abundance: -
j_gene: TRBJ2-7
v_gene: TRBV5-6
d_gene: TRBD1
CDR3aa: CASRGSGTGQSSYEQYF
CDR3nt: TGTGCCAGCAGGGGTTCAGGGACAGGACAAAGCTCCTACGAGCAGTACTTC

abundance: -
j_gene: TRBJ1-5
v_gene: TRBV18
d_gene: TRBD1
CDR3aa: CASSRDRVDQPQHF
CDR3nt: TGTGCCAGCTCCCGGGACAGGGTCGATCAGCCCCAGCATTTT

abundance: -
j_gene: TRBJ1-2
v_gene: TRBV7-2
d_gene: -
CDR3aa: CASSEGQYNYGYTF
CDR3nt: TGTGCCAGCAGCGAAGGACAGTATAACTATGGCTACACCTTC